The source of this T cell receptor (beta chain) is a study of post-analysis software for immune sequencing data. Study-wide background: Multiple sclerosis in the patients followed relapsing-remitting, secondary progressive and progressive-relapsing courses. Whole-study results and caveats: Versus controls, multiple sclerosis patients showed significantly lower diversity (normalized Chao1). In patients, four to six TRBV segments were more frequent than in controls, with TRBV5-6, TRBV5-1 and TRBV20-1 among them.

Each TCR beta cDNA library carried unique molecular identifiers. cDNA molecules numbering around 450,000 came from approximately 1 to 10 million T cells. TCRdb reanalysed the PCR reads using MiXCR and keeps one entry per CDR3 protein. The profile covers about 210,000 distinct CDR3 sequences, with approximately 28% appearing a single time and about 3.7% taken by the ten largest. This clonotype was seen at least ten times. No antigen is known for it. V gave up 5 bases and J gave up 6 bases; unmatched junction bases: 10. Germline V gene sequence: CDR1 SGHTA, CDR2 FQGTGA. This CDR3 is built from 16 residues.

Sequencing was carried out using blood. V usage is TRBV7-3 and J usage is TRBJ2-3, with 11 bases identical to TRBD2. The sequence was obtained from a girl aged 2-17 years with multiple sclerosis. The CDR3 DNA reads as TGTGCCAGCAGCGCCCGACTAGCGGGACGCGGGGATACGCAGTATTTT. This encodes CASSARLAGRGDTQYF. The full variable domain, in which reference TRBV7-3 and TRBJ2-3 provide the parts outside the CDR3, is GAGVSQTPSNKVTEKGKYVELRCDPISGHTALYWYRQSLGQGPEFLIYFQGTGAADDSGLPNDRFFAVRPEGSVSTLKIQRTERGDSAVYLCASSARLAGRGDTQYFGPGTRLTVL.